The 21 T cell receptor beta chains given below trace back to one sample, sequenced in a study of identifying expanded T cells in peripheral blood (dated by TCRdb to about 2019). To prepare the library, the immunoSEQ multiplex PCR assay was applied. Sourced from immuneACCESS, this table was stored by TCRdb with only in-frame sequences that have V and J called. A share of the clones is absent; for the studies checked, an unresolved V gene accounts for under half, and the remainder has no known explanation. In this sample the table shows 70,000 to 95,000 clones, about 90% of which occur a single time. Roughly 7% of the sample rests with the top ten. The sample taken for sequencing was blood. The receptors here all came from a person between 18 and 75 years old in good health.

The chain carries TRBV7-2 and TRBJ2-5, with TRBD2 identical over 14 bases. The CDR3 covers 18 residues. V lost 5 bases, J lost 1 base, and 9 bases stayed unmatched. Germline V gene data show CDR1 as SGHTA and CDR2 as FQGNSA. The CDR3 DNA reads TGTGCCAGCAGCCCCCGACTAGCGGGGGGGCCTGGCCAAGAGACCCAGTACTTC. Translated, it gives CASSPRLAGGPGQETQYF.

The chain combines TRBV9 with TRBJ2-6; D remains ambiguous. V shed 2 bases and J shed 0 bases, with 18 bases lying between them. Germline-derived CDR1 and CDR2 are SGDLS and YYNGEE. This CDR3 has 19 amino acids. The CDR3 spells CASSVPNVTSSSGANVLTF. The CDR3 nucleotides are TGTGCCAGCAGCGTCCCAAATGTCACATCGTCCTCTGGGGCCAACGTCCTGACTTTC.

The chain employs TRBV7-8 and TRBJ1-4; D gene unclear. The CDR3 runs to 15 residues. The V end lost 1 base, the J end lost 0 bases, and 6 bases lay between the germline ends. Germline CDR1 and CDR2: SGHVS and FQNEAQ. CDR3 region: CASSLEVATNEKLFF. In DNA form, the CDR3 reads TGTGCCAGCAGCTTAGAAGTTGCAACTAATGAAAAACTGTTTTTT.

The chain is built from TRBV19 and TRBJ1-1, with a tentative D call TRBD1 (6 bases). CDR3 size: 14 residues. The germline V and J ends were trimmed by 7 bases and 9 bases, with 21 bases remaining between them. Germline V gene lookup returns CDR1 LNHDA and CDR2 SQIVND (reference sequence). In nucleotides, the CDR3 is TGTGCCAGTATAGGAGTGGTCGGACAGACAAAAGCTTTCTTT. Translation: CASIGVVGQTKAFF.

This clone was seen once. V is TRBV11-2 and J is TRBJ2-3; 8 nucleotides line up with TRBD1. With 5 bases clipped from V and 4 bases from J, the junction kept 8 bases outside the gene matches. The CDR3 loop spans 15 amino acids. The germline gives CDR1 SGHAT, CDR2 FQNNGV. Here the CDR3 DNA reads TGTGCCAGCAGCAGAGGACAGGGTCGGGCAGATACGCAGTATTTT. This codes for CASSRGQGRADTQYF.

Here the CDR3 DNA reads TGTGCCAGCAGCCAAGTACAGGGATACAACTATGGCTACACCTTC. Translating it yields CASSQVQGYNYGYTF. The chain joins TRBV7-9 to TRBJ1-2; a possible D gene is TRBD1 (6 bases). This CDR3 region has 15 residues. Germline CDR1 reads SEHNR; CDR2 reads FQNEAQ (reference sequence). Trimming took 5 bases from V and 2 from J, leaving 15 bases between them.

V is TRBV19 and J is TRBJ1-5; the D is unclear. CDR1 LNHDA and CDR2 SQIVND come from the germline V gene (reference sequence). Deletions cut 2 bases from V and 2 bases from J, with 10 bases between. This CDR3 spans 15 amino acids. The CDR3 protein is CASSIMVVGNQPQHF. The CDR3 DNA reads TGTGCCAGTAGTATAATGGTTGTGGGCAATCAGCCCCAGCATTTT. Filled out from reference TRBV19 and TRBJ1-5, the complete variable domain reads DGGITQSPKYLFRKEGQNVTLSCEQNLNHDAMYWYRQDPGQGLRLIYYSQIVNDFQKGDIAEGYSVSREKKESFPLTVTSAQKNPTAFYLCASSIMVVGNQPQHFGDGTRLSIL.

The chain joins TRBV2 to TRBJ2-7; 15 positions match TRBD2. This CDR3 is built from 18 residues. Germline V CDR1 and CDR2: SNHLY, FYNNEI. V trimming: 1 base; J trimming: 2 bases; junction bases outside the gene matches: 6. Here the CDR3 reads CASSEVGTSGGPTYEQYF. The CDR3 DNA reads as TGTGCCAGCAGTGAAGTTGGGACTAGCGGGGGGCCGACCTACGAGCAGTACTTC.

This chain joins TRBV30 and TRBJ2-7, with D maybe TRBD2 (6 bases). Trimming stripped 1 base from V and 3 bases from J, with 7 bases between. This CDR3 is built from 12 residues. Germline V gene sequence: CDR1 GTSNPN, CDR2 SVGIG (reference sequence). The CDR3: CAWSAGGYEQYF. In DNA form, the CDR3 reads TGTGCCTGGAGTGCCGGGGGCTACGAGCAGTACTTC.

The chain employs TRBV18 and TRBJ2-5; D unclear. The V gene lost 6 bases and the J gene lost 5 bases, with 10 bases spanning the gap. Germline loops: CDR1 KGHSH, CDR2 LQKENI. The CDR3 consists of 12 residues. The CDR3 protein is CASSPKLETQYF. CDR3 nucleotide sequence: TGTGCCAGCTCTCCCAAATTGGAGACCCAGTACTTC.

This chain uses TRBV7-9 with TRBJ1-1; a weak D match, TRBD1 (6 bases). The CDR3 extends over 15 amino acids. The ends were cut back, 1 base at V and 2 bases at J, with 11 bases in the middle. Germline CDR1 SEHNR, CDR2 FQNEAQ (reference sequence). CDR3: CASSLEGGHNTEAFF. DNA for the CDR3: TGTGCCAGCAGCTTAGAAGGGGGGCATAACACTGAAGCTTTCTTT. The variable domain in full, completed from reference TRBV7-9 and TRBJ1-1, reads DTGVSQNPRHKITKRGQNVTFRCDPISEHNRLYWYRQTLGQGPEFLTYFQNEAQLEKSRLLSDRFSAERPKGSFSTLEIQRTEQGDSAMYLCASSLEGGHNTEAFFGQGTRLTVV.

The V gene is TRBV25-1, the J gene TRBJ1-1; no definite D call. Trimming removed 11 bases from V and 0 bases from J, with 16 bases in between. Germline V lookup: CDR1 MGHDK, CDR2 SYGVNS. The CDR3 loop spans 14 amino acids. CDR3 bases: TGTGCCCCGGAAACAGTCCCAATGAACACTGAAGCTTTCTTT. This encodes CAPETVPMNTEAFF.

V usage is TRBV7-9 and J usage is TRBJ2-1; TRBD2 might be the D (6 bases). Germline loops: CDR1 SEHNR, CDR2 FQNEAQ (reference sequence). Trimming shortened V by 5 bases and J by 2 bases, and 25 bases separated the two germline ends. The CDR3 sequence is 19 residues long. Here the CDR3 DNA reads TGTGCCAGCAGCGGAACTCCCCGGGGTGGGGGGAACACCTACAATGAGCAGTTCTTC. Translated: CASSGTPRGGGNTYNEQFF.

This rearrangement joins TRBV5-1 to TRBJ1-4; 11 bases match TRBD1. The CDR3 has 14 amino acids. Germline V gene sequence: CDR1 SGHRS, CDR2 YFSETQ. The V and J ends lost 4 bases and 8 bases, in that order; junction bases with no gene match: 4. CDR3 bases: TGCGCCAGCAGCCCGGGACAGGGGGTAGAAAAACTGTTTTTT. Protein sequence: CASSPGQGVEKLFF.

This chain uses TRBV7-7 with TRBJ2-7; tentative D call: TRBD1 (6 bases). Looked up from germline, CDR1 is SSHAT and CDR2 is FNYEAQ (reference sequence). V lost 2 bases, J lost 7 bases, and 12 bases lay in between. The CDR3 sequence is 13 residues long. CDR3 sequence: CASSLRPQGEQYF. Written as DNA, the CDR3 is TGTGCCAGCAGCTTAAGACCCCAGGGGGAGCAGTACTTC.

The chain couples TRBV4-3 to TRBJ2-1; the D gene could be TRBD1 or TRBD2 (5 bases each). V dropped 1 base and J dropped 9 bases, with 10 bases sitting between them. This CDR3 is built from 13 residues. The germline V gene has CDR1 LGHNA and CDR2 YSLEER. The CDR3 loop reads CASSQALGGEQFF. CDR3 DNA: TGCGCCAGCAGCCAAGCTCTTGGGGGTGAGCAGTTCTTC.

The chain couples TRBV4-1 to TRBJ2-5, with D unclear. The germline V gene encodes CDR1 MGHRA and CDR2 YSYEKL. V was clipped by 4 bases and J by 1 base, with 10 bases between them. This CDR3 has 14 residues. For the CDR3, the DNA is TGCGCCAGCAGCCTGCAACAGATCCAAGAGACCCAGTACTTC. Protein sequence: CASSLQQIQETQYF.

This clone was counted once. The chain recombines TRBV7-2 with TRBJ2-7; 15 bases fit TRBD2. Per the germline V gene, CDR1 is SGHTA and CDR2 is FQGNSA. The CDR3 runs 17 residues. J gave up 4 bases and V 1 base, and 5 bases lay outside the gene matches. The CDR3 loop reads CASSLDSGLAGGYEQYF. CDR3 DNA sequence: TGTGCCAGCAGCTTAGATTCCGGACTAGCGGGAGGGTACGAGCAGTACTTC.

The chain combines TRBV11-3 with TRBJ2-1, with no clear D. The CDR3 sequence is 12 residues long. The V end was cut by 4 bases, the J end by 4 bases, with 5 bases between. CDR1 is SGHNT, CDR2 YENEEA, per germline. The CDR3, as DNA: TGTGCCAGCAGCTCCCGTTACAATGAGCAGTTCTTC. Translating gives CASSSRYNEQFF.

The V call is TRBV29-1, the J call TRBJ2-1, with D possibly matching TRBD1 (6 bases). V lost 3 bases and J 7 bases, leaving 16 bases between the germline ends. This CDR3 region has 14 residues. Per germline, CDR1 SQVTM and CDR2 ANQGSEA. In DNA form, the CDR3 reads TGCAGCGTTGAGAGGGGGACCTGGTCGAATGAGCAGTTCTTC. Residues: CSVERGTWSNEQFF.

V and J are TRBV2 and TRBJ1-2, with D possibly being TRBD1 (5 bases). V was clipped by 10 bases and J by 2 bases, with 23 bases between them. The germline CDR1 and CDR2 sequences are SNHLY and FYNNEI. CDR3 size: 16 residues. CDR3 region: CATQSPEGEHNYGYTF. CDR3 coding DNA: TGTGCCACCCAGAGTCCAGAAGGGGAACACAACTATGGCTACACCTTC.